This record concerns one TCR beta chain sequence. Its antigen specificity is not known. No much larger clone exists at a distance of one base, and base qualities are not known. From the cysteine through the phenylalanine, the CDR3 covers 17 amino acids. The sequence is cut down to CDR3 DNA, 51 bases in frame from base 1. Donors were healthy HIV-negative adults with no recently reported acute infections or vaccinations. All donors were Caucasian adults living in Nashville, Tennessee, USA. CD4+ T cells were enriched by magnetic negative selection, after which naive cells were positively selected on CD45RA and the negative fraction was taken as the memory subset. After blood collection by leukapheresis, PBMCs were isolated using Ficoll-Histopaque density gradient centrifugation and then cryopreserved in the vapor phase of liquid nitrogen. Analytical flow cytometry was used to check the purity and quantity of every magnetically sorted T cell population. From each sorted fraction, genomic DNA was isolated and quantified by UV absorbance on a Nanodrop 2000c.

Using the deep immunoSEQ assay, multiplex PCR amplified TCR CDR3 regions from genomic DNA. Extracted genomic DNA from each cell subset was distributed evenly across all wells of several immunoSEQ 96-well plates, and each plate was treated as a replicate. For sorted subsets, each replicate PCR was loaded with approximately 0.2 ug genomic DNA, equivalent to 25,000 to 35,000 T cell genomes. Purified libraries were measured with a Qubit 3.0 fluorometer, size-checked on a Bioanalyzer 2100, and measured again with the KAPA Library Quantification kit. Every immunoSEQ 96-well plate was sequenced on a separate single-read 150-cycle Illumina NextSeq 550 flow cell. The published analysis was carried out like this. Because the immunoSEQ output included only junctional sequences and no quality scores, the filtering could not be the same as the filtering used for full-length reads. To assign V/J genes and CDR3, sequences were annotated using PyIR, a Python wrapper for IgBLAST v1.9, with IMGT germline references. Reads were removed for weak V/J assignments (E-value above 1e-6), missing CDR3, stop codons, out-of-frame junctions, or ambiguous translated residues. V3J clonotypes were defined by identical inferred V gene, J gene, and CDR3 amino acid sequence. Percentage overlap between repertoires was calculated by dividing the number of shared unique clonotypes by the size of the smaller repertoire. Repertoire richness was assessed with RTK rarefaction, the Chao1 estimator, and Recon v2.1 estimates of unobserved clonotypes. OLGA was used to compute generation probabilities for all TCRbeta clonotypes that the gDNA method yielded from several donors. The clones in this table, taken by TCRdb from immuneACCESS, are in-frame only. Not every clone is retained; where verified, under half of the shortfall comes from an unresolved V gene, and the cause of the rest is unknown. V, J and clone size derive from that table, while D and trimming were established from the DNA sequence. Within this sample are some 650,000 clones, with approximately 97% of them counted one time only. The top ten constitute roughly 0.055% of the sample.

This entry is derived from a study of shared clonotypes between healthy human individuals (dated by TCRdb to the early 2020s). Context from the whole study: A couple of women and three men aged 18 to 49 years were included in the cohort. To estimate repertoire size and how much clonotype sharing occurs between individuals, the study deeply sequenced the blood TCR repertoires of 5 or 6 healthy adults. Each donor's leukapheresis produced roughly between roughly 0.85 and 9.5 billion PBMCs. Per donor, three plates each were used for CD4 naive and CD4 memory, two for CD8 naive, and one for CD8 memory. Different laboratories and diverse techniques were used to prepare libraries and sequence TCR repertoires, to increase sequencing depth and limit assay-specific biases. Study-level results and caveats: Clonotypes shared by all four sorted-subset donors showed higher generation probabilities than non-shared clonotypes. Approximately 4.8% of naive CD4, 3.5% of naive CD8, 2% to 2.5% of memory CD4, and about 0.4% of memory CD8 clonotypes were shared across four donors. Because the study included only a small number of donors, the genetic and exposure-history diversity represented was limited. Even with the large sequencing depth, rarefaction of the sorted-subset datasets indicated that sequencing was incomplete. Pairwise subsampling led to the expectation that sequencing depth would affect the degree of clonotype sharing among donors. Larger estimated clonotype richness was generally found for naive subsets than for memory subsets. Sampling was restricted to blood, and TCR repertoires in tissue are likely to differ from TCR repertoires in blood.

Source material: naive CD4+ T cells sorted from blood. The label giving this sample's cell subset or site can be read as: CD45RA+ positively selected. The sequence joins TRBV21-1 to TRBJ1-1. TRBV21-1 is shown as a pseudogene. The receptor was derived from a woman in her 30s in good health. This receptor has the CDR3 CASSKGANLGQRTEAFF. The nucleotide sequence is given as TGTGCCAGCAGCAAAGGAGCAAATTTAGGGCAGCGCACTGAAGCTTTCTTT.